Below are 12 T cell receptor beta chains sequenced from a single sample in a study of blood T cell repertoires in COVID-19. Some clones are missing from TCRdb's copy, which holds only in-frame ones; the method was immunoSEQ multiplex PCR. The sample has about 480,000 clones; approximately 90% are singletons. The material sequenced was PBMCs or T cells enriched from blood (not recorded which). These TCRs come from a woman between 40 and 55 years old who had recovered from COVID-19.

The chain links TRBV3-1 (or the pseudogene TRBV3-2) to TRBJ2-7; 9 bases map to TRBD2. The CDR3 loop spans 17 amino acids. Germline-derived CDR1 and CDR2 are LGHDT and YNNKEL (reference sequence). Unmatched junction bases numbered 11, after V lost 4 bases and J lost 1 base. The CDR3 region is CASSRGLAFLDSYEQYF. The DNA of the CDR3 is TGTGCCAGCAGCCGCGGACTAGCGTTTCTCGATTCCTACGAGCAGTACTTC.

The chain recombines TRBV7-2 with TRBJ1-2; D is undetermined. This CDR3 region has 16 residues. V was pared by 1 base and J by 0 bases, with 12 bases between. Germline CDR1 reads SGHTA; CDR2 reads FQGNSA. The CDR3 spells CASSLEVSLANYGYTF. The CDR3 bases are TGTGCCAGCAGCTTAGAGGTCAGCCTAGCTAACTATGGCTACACCTTC.

V and J are TRBV24-1 and TRBJ1-2; no firm D call. The germline V gene has CDR1 KGHDR and CDR2 SFDVKD. Trimming took 3 bases from V and 5 from J, leaving 12 bases between them. The CDR3 extends over 14 amino acids. CDR3 in DNA: TGTGCCACCAGTGATCGACTAGCGGGTTATGGCTACACCTTC. This gives the protein CATSDRLAGYGYTF.

The chain joins TRBV4-3 to TRBJ1-4, with a tentative D call TRBD1 (5 bases). Germline lookup yields CDR1 LGHNA and CDR2 YSLEER. The CDR3 consists of 12 residues. Deletions cut 0 bases from V and 11 bases from J, with 7 bases between. This CDR3 is CASSQEGGKLFF. CDR3 coding DNA: TGCGCCAGCAGCCAAGAGGGGGGGAAACTGTTTTTT.

The chain combines TRBV6-5 with TRBJ1-2; maybe TRBD1 (5 bases). The CDR3 has 16 residues. V was pared by 0 bases and J by 3 bases, with 14 bases between. Per germline, CDR1 MNHEY and CDR2 SVGAGI. The CDR3 nucleotides are TGTGCCAGCAGTTACTCGATTAGACCGGGGGACTATGGCTACACCTTC. Residues: CASSYSIRPGDYGYTF.

The chain is built from TRBV12-5 and TRBJ2-3; unclear D gene. In germline, CDR1 is LGHNT, CDR2 FRNRAP. The V end lost 0 bases, the J end lost 0 bases, and 4 bases lay between the germline ends. The CDR3 runs 14 residues. CDR3 protein: CASGLVQSTDTQYF. CDR3 in DNA: TGTGCTAGTGGTTTGGTCCAGAGCACAGATACGCAGTATTTT.

The chain joins TRBV10-1 to TRBJ2-1; perhaps TRBD1 as D (5 bases). Per germline, CDR1 WNHNN and CDR2 SYGVQD (reference sequence). Trimming removed 5 bases at V and 15 bases at J, with 17 bases between. The CDR3 has 12 residues. Here the CDR3 DNA reads TGCGCCAGCAGTCCAAGGGGCTTCTTCATGTTCTTC. Translating it yields CASSPRGFFMFF.

This clone was observed once. The chain employs TRBV6-2 or TRBV6-3 and TRBJ2-3, with D maybe TRBD2 (6 bases). The CDR3 spans 17 residues. Germline V CDR1 and CDR2: MNHEY, SVGEGT. V gave up 0 bases and J gave up 0 bases, with 13 bases separating them. CDR3 bases: TGTGCCAGCAGTTACTCACGAGGGAGGTCTAGCACAGATACGCAGTATTTT. Encoded protein: CASSYSRGRSSTDTQYF.

This chain connects TRBV27 to TRBJ1-6; the match to TRBD1 covers 8 bases. CDR1 is MNHEY, CDR2 SMNVEV, per germline (reference sequence). With 4 bases clipped from V and 9 bases from J, the junction kept 5 bases outside the gene matches. The CDR3 covers 14 residues. The CDR3 region has the DNA TGTGCCAGCAGTTCGGACAGGGTGGGTTCACCCCTCCACTTT. Translation gives CASSSDRVGSPLHF.

This chain joins TRBV21-1 and TRBJ2-3; the D segment call TRBD2 is taken from the table without a DNA check. TRBV21-1 is a known pseudogene. This CDR3 spans 17 amino acids. The CDR3 loop reads CASSKASGRIARDTQYF. CDR3 DNA sequence: TGTGCCAGCAGCAAAGCTAGCGGGAGGATTGCGCGGGATACGCAGTATTTT.

The chain combines TRBV2 with TRBJ1-2; D unresolved. The CDR3 loop spans 13 amino acids. Germline V gene lookup returns CDR1 SNHLY and CDR2 FYNNEI. Deletions cut 4 bases from V and 1 base from J, with 7 bases between. Written as DNA, the CDR3 is TGTGCCAGCAGTGTGGCCCGTAACTATGGCTACACCTTC. This gives the protein CASSVARNYGYTF.

The chain couples TRBV19 to TRBJ2-7; 12 nucleotides line up with TRBD2. V dropped 4 bases and J dropped 0; count of bases not matched to a gene: 10. The CDR3 is made up of 18 amino acids. CDR1 and CDR2 from the germline V gene are LNHDA and SQIVND (reference sequence). The CDR3 sequence is CASSRGLAGLESSYEQYF. For the CDR3, the DNA is TGTGCCAGTAGTAGAGGACTAGCGGGATTGGAAAGCTCCTACGAGCAGTACTTC. Using reference TRBV19 and TRBJ2-7 for the parts outside the CDR3, the full variable domain is DGGITQSPKYLFRKEGQNVTLSCEQNLNHDAMYWYRQDPGQGLRLIYYSQIVNDFQKGDIAEGYSVSREKKESFPLTVTSAQKNPTAFYLCASSRGLAGLESSYEQYFGPGTRLTVT.